The 26 T cell receptor beta chains below all came from one sample that was sequenced in a study of spatial heterogeneity in lung cancer. Time point described: blood at routine non-recurrence follow-up after resection. A single record per CDR3 protein comes from TCRdb applying MiXCR to the 5' RACE reads. The table shows 35,000 to 50,000 distinct CDR3 sequences, with approximately 24% occurring only once. Sequenced material: PBMCs, taken at follow-up. The receptors originated from a female donor with early-stage non-small cell lung cancer.

This clonotype was counted only a few times. This chain joins TRBV7-8 and TRBJ1-3; D is perhaps TRBD1 (6 bases). Germline values: CDR1 SGHVS, CDR2 FQNEAQ. The CDR3 has 16 residues. V dropped 3 bases and J dropped 0 bases, with 12 bases sitting between them. The CDR3 here is CASSFGQRSSGNTIYF. The CDR3 DNA follows: TGTGCCAGCAGCTTTGGACAGCGGAGCTCTGGAAACACCATATATTTT.

This chain uses TRBV7-2 with TRBJ1-4; D remains unclear. The CDR3 spans 13 residues. The germline CDR1 and CDR2 sequences are SGHTA and FQGNSA. V was trimmed by 4 bases and J by 9 bases, leaving 12 bases between them. This CDR3 is CASSSMTRQKLFF. DNA of the CDR3: TGTGCCAGCAGCTCGATGACAAGACAAAAACTGTTTTTT.

V usage is TRBV7-9 and J usage is TRBJ1-1; the match to TRBD1 covers 7 bases. The length of the CDR3 is 15 residues. The germline V gene encodes CDR1 SEHNR and CDR2 FQNEAQ (reference sequence). V lost 5 bases and J lost 2; bases outside the gene matches: 8. CDR3 bases: TGTGCCAGCAGCCGCCGGGGACAGCTTAACACTGAAGCTTTCTTT. It yields the protein CASSRRGQLNTEAFF. Together with reference TRBV7-9 and TRBJ1-1, the CDR3 gives the full variable domain: DTGVSQNPRHKITKRGQNVTFRCDPISEHNRLYWYRQTLGQGPEFLTYFQNEAQLEKSRLLSDRFSAERPKGSFSTLEIQRTEQGDSAMYLCASSRRGQLNTEAFFGQGTRLTVV.

This clonotype showed up many times. The chain uses TRBV27 and TRBJ2-7; no firm D call. The germline CDR1 and CDR2 sequences are MNHEY and SMNVEV (reference sequence). Trimming stripped 3 bases from V and 6 bases from J, with 3 bases between. The CDR3 is 10 residues long. The CDR3 sequence is CASSFSEQYF. The CDR3 region has the DNA TGTGCCAGCAGTTTCAGCGAGCAGTACTTC.

This clonotype appeared a few times. The rearrangement joins TRBV7-3 to TRBJ2-2; 7 bases align to TRBD2. The CDR3 loop spans 14 amino acids. Unmatched junction bases numbered 7, after V lost 5 bases and J lost 7 bases. Germline CDR1 and CDR2: SGHTA and FQGTGA. CDR3 nucleotide sequence: TGTGCCAGCAGCAAGCGACTAGCTGGCGGGGAGCTGTTTTTT. Protein: CASSKRLAGGELFF.

This clonotype was observed at least ten times. The chain joins TRBV18 to TRBJ1-3; TRBD1 might be the D (6 bases). V was pared by 5 bases and J by 3 bases, with 11 bases between. Germline values: CDR1 KGHSH, CDR2 LQKENI. CDR3 length: 14 residues. Here the CDR3 reads CASSSTGYGNTIYF. The CDR3 DNA sequence: TGTGCCAGCTCATCAACAGGGTATGGAAACACCATATATTTT.

The chain has TRBV3-1 and TRBJ2-3; TRBD2 matches at 8 bases. The V gene's germline CDR1 is LGHDT and CDR2 YNNKEL (reference sequence). The CDR3 has 15 amino acids. Trimming took 3 bases from V and 3 from J; bases not matched to a gene: 5. The chain's CDR3 is CASSQGGTSTDTQYF. The CDR3 nucleotides are TGTGCCAGCAGCCAGGGGGGGACTAGTACAGATACGCAGTATTTT.

There are a few counts of this clonotype. This chain uses TRBV10-3 with TRBJ2-3; no clear D gene. CDR1 is ENHRY and CDR2 is SYGVKD in the germline V gene. V was cut by 2 bases and J by 6 bases, with 15 bases left in between. The CDR3 contains 15 residues. CDR3 DNA: TGTGCCATCAGTGAGCCCAACCCGCCCCGCGATACGCAGTATTTT. Encoded protein: CAISEPNPPRDTQYF.

This clonotype has just a few counts. The rearrangement joins TRBV15 to TRBJ2-2; D unresolved. CDR3 length: 13 residues. Trimming stripped 8 bases from V and 4 bases from J, with 11 bases between. Germline lookup yields CDR1 LNHNV and CDR2 YYDKDF (reference sequence). DNA for the CDR3: TGTGCCACCCGCACATCCTCCACCGGGGAGCTGTTTTTT. This sequence encodes CATRTSSTGELFF.

At least ten counts were recorded for this clonotype. The chain employs TRBV7-9 and TRBJ1-4; no clear D gene. This CDR3 is 14 amino acids long. In germline, CDR1 is SEHNR, CDR2 FQNEAQ (reference sequence). Trimming shortened V by 0 bases and J by 6 bases, and 8 bases separated the two germline ends. The CDR3 loop is CASSLAAGDEKLFF. The CDR3 region has the DNA TGTGCCAGCAGCTTAGCGGCAGGAGATGAAAAACTGTTTTTT.

This clonotype was seen at least ten times. The V call is TRBV7-7, the J call TRBJ2-7; D is possibly TRBD1 (6 bases). From germline, CDR1 is SSHAT and CDR2 FNYEAQ (reference sequence). The CDR3 runs to 13 residues. This CDR3 is CASSLSPGEKQYV. The CDR3 bases are TGTGCTAGCAGCCTGAGTCCAGGGGAAAAGCAGTACGTC.

The chain carries TRBV5-6 and TRBJ2-3; D remains unclear. The CDR3 consists of 13 residues. CDR1 and CDR2 from the germline V gene are SGHDT and YYEEEE. With 4 bases removed from V and 2 bases from J, the gap between germline ends came to 8 bases. CDR3 bases: TGTGCCAGCAGCCCCCGGGCCACAGATACGCAGTATTTT. Its translation is CASSPRATDTQYF. Combining the CDR3 with reference TRBV5-6 and TRBJ2-3 gives the whole variable domain DAGVTQSPTHLIKTRGQQVTLRCSPKSGHDTVSWYQQALGQGPQFIFQYYEEEERQRGNFPDRFSGHQFPNYSSELNVNALLLGDSALYLCASSPRATDTQYFGPGTRLTVL.

This clonotype was counted ten times or more. The chain links TRBV7-2 to TRBJ2-3, with TRBD2 as a possible D gene (5 bases). The germline V gene encodes CDR1 SGHTA and CDR2 FQGNSA. The CDR3 totals 16 residues. Trimming left V 9 bases short and J 6 bases short, with 25 bases between. The CDR3, as DNA: TGTGCCAGTCGGAGGTACCTAAGCGCGGGCCGTGATACGCAGTATTTT. Residues: CASRRYLSAGRDTQYF.

The chain carries TRBV11-3 and TRBJ2-3, with D perhaps matching TRBD2 (6 bases). In germline, CDR1 is SGHNT, CDR2 YENEEA. Trimming shortened V by 1 base and J by 6 bases, and 11 bases separated the two germline ends. The CDR3 totals 14 residues. As DNA, the CDR3 is TGTGCCAGCAGCTTAGCGGGAGTATACGATACGCAGTATTTT. Encoded protein: CASSLAGVYDTQYF.

This clonotype was recorded a few times. The V and J genes are TRBV6-5 and TRBJ1-2; 9 bases fit TRBD1. Germline CDR1 is MNHEY and CDR2 is SVGAGI. CDR3 length: 13 amino acids. With 3 bases clipped from V and 6 bases from J, the junction kept 2 bases outside the gene matches. The CDR3 DNA reads as TGTGCCAGCAGTTATACAGGGGGCCATGGCTACACCTTC. Its protein is CASSYTGGHGYTF.

This clonotype was observed many times. The chain recombines TRBV29-1 with TRBJ2-3; D gene uncertain. This CDR3 is built from 12 residues. Trimming cost V 6 bases and J 9 bases, with 16 bases left between them. Per the germline V gene, CDR1 is SQVTM and CDR2 is ANQGSEA. The chain's CDR3 is CSVVGPSGTQYF. The CDR3 DNA follows: TGCAGCGTCGTCGGGCCCTCGGGCACGCAGTATTTT.

This clonotype was found many times. The V call is TRBV5-1, the J call TRBJ1-2, with 10 positions matching TRBD1. The V gene end was trimmed by 4 bases and the J gene end by 4 bases; junction bases not matched to a gene: 4. CDR3 size: 14 residues. The germline V gene has CDR1 SGHRS and CDR2 YFSETQ. The CDR3 sequence is CASSPGQGIYGYTF. In DNA form, the CDR3 reads TGCGCCAGCAGCCCGGGACAGGGGATCTATGGCTACACCTTC.

This clonotype occurred a few times. The chain employs TRBV7-9 and TRBJ2-2, with TRBD2 identical over 7 bases. Per the germline V gene, CDR1 is SEHNR and CDR2 is FQNEAQ (reference sequence). Trimming took 0 bases from V and 5 from J; bases not matched to a gene: 9. There are 17 residues in the CDR3. CDR3 sequence reads: CASSLAPGGSHTGELFF. The CDR3 region has the DNA TGTGCCAGCAGCTTAGCGCCCGGGGGGTCCCATACCGGGGAGCTGTTTTTT. The whole variable domain, filled in from reference TRBV7-9 and TRBJ2-2, reads DTGVSQNPRHKITKRGQNVTFRCDPISEHNRLYWYRQTLGQGPEFLTYFQNEAQLEKSRLLSDRFSAERPKGSFSTLEIQRTEQGDSAMYLCASSLAPGGSHTGELFFGEGSRLTVL.

V usage is TRBV7-6 and J usage is TRBJ1-2; D unclear. This CDR3 contains 13 residues. V lost 5 bases, J lost 8 bases, and 15 bases lay in between. Germline assignment: CDR1 SGHVS and CDR2 FNYEAQ. The CDR3 nucleotides read TGTGCCAGCAGCCCTGGTTCAGGTTGGGGCTACACCTTC. It codes for CASSPGSGWGYTF.

In its sample, this clonotype was seen a few times. The chain couples TRBV7-2 to TRBJ1-2, with TRBD1 as a possible D gene (5 bases). CDR3 length equals 12 residues. V lost 5 bases, J lost 4 bases, and 8 bases lay in between. Germline loops: CDR1 SGHTA, CDR2 FQGNSA. The CDR3 bases are TGTGCCAGCAGCCACGACAGCTATGGCTACACCTTC. Its protein product is CASSHDSYGYTF.

This clonotype was seen a few times. The gene calls are TRBV29-1 and TRBJ2-3; D possibly corresponds to TRBD2 (5 bases). V lost 3 bases to trimming and J lost 1 base, with 11 bases between them. The CDR3 sequence is 14 residues long. Germline V lookup: CDR1 SQVTM, CDR2 ANQGSEA. The CDR3 reads CSVDAMGGTDTQYF. The CDR3 DNA reads as TGCAGCGTTGACGCTATGGGAGGCACAGATACGCAGTATTTT.

At least ten counts were recorded for this clonotype. This sequence joins TRBV6-6 and TRBJ1-3, with TRBD1 matching 7 bases. With 6 bases clipped from V and 4 bases from J, the junction kept 3 bases outside the gene matches. Per germline, CDR1 MNHNY and CDR2 SVGAGI (reference sequence). The CDR3 is 13 amino acids. CDR3 bases: TGTGCCAGCAGCCAGACAGGGGGAAACACCATATATTTT. This translates into CASSQTGGNTIYF.

This clonotype was detected a few times. This chain links TRBV19 with TRBJ1-4, with D maybe TRBD1 (6 bases). Trimming took 4 bases from V and 0 from J, leaving 12 bases between them. The CDR3 sequence is 16 residues long. In germline, CDR1 is LNHDA, CDR2 SQIVND (reference sequence). The CDR3 loop reads CASSTPGATTNEKLFF. The DNA of the CDR3 is TGTGCCAGTAGTACGCCGGGGGCAACAACTAATGAAAAACTGTTTTTT.

This clonotype was seen only a few times. For the CDR3, the DNA is TGTGCCTCCCTTGGCCCCAGCACAGATACGCAGTATTTT. This sequence encodes CASLGPSTDTQYF. The V gene is TRBV28, the J gene TRBJ2-3; no firm D call. CDR3 length: 13 amino acids. Germline V gene data show CDR1 as MDHEN and CDR2 as SYDVKM. Trimming took off 11 bases at V and 0 bases at J, with 12 bases between the two ends.

As concerns this clonotype: One base away lies a much larger clone, so this may be a sequencing read error. The V call is TRBV5-1, the J call TRBJ2-7; no clear D gene. V lost 0 bases and J lost 2, with 15 bases in between. Germline CDR1 is SGHRS and CDR2 is YFSETQ. The CDR3 totals 16 residues. This CDR3 reads CASSLALSGFAYEQYF. The CDR3 DNA reads as TGCGCCAGCAGCTTGGCCCTAAGTGGTTTCGCCTACGAGCAGTACTTC.

This clonotype has only a few counts. The CDR3 sequence is CASSWTAGGVYEQYF. CDR3 bases: TGCGCCAGCAGTTGGACAGCGGGAGGGGTTTACGAGCAGTACTTC. The rearrangement uses TRBV5-1 and TRBJ2-7, with 10 bases aligning to TRBD2. Trimming at V came to 5 bases and at J to 4 bases, leaving 9 bases not matched to a gene. There are 15 residues in the CDR3. Looked up from germline, CDR1 is SGHRS and CDR2 is YFSETQ.